This T cell receptor (beta chain) was identified during a study of blood T cells in healthy people across ages. Combining a sample-barcoded 5' primer with a J-beta primer mix, a second PCR ran for roughly 6 to 11 cycles. Each TCR beta cDNA got a 12-nucleotide random molecular identifier. TCRdb recomputed calls from the 5' RACE reads with MiXCR, one row per CDR3 protein. The sample lists about 1.8 million distinct CDR3 sequences, 40% to 55% occurring once. Details on this clonotype: What it recognizes is unknown.

Trimming cost V 0 bases and J 0 bases, with 20 bases left between them. CDR3 length: 19 amino acids. Germline loops: CDR1 MNHEY, CDR2 SVGAGI. Findings of the study overall: Unsorted PBMCs prevented conclusive naive versus antigen-experienced comparison. Strongly correlated with naive T cell percentage was TCR beta diversity. Estimated diversity, derived from one million T cells, was regarded as an underestimate.

The sequencing sample was made of blood. The TCR was taken from a middle-aged woman in good health. The chain combines TRBV6-5 with TRBJ1-2; D is unclear. The CDR3 region is CASSYSGDIGIRTNYGYTF. CDR3 sequence (DNA): TGTGCCAGCAGTTACTCCGGGGATATCGGGATACGGACTAACTATGGCTACACCTTC.